This T cell receptor (beta chain) originates from a study of OX40 agonist ivuxolimab in advanced cancers. Overall study: Every 2 weeks, patients received ivuxolimab intravenously, dosed at 0.01 to 10 mg/kg. Dose-escalation patients had hepatocellular carcinoma, melanoma, renal cell or head and neck cancer.

Baseline was the first blood sampling point, followed by cycle 4 day 1 and cycle 7 day 1. A word on this clone: Its antigen remains unidentified.

V gave up 5 bases and J gave up 0 bases, with 10 bases separating them. The germline V gene has CDR1 SNHLY and CDR2 FYNNEI. CDR3 size: 14 residues. Generated by immunoSEQ multiplex PCR, the TCRdb table keeps only in-frame clones and is missing some. The sample lists about 100,000 clones, 85% to 95% occurring once. The study, taken as a whole, reports: Clonal expansion in partial responders at 0.1-3.0 mg/kg ranked among the lowest.

Sequencing used CD4+ or CD8+ T cells sorted from blood, obtained in a trial of the OX40 agonist ivuxolimab. V and J are TRBV2 and TRBJ1-1, with a possible D match to TRBD1 (6 bases). The sequence came from an adult with an advanced solid tumor such as melanoma, head and neck, liver or kidney cancer. The CDR3 region is CASSQDSMNTEAFF. Written as DNA, the CDR3 is TGTGCCAGCAGTCAGGACAGTATGAACACTGAAGCTTTCTTT.